A selection of T cell receptor beta chains follows, all from one sample in a study of control samples from healthy donors and cancer patients. Only in-frame clones appear in the TCRdb table, and some are missing; sequencing was by immunoSEQ multiplex PCR. The sample holds approximately 90,000 clones, around 90% seen once. Sequences were obtained from blood. These receptors were collected from a woman in her 70s in good health. CDR3s include the opening cysteine and the closing phenylalanine or tryptophan. D genes are given only for firm matches. Some rows mark clone size as missing; the rest say once, few, many or name a class of expanded clone.

size: .
V: TRBV6-2/TRBV6-3
D: TRBD2
J: TRBJ2-5
DNA: TGTGCCAGCAGTTACTCCGGACTAGCGGGAGCGGAGACCCAGTACTTC
CDR3: CASSYSGLAGAETQYF

size: many
V: TRBV7-9
D: .
J: TRBJ1-6
DNA: TGTGCCAGCAGCTTGGAGGGGGTAAAGGGGCTATCACCCCTCCACTTT
CDR3: CASSLEGVKGLSPLHF

size: .
V: TRBV7-9
D: .
J: TRBJ1-1
DNA: TGTGCCAGCAGCCCCAGGACTGAAGCTTTCTTT
CDR3: CASSPRTEAFF

size: .
V: TRBV10-3
D: TRBD2
J: TRBJ2-1
DNA: TGTGCCATCACAAGGACTAGCGGGACTCATGACTCCTACAATGAGCAGTTCTTC
CDR3: CAITRTSGTHDSYNEQFF

size: .
V: TRBV19
D: TRBD1
J: TRBJ2-7
DNA: TGTGCCAGTAGTAACCCCGGACAGGGTGGATACGAGCAGTACTTC
CDR3: CASSNPGQGGYEQYF

size: once
V: TRBV11-2
D: .
J: TRBJ1-1
DNA: TGTGCCAGCAGCTTTAATGTATTCCGGGAGGAATTGGACACTGAAGCTTTCTTT
CDR3: CASSFNVFREELDTEAFF

size: .
V: TRBV24-1
D: TRBD2
J: TRBJ2-5
DNA: TGTGCCACCAGTGATTTCGGTGTTGGCGGGGGGTCCCAAGAGACCCAGTACTTC
CDR3: CATSDFGVGGGSQETQYF

size: .
V: TRBV6-1
D: .
J: TRBJ1-6
DNA: TGTGCCAGCAGTGAAGACGGGCATAATTCACCCCTCCACTTT
CDR3: CASSEDGHNSPLHF

size: .
V: TRBV21-1
D: .
J: TRBJ1-1
DNA: TGTGCCAGCCGAAGATTGGGTGTATACACTGAAGCTTTCTTT
CDR3: CASRRLGVYTEAFF

size: .
V: TRBV2
D: .
J: TRBJ1-6
DNA: TGTGCCAGCAGGGCCTTCCGCCAGGGGAGTGGAGGGTCACCCCTCCACTTT
CDR3: CASRAFRQGSGGSPLHF

size: .
V: TRBV6-5
D: TRBD1
J: TRBJ1-3
DNA: TGTGCCAGCAGTTACAGGGGGCTGGGCGGAAACACCATATATTTT
CDR3: CASSYRGLGGNTIYF

size: .
V: TRBV3-1/TRBV3-2
D: TRBD1
J: TRBJ1-2
DNA: TGTGCCAGCAGCCAGATACAGGGGAACTATGGCTACACCTTC
CDR3: CASSQIQGNYGYTF

size: .
V: TRBV12-3/TRBV12-4
D: .
J: TRBJ1-1
DNA: TGTGCCAGCAGTCGGGGGGCGAACACTGAAGCTTTCTTT
CDR3: CASSRGANTEAFF

size: .
V: TRBV7-2
D: .
J: TRBJ2-3
DNA: TGTGCCAGCAGTGGGGGTCGGGGACGGGCAGATACGCAGTATTTT
CDR3: CASSGGRGRADTQYF

size: .
V: TRBV7-2
D: .
J: TRBJ2-5
DNA: TGTGCCAGCAGCTTAGCGGAGCCACTGAGGGAGGTCCAAGAGACCCAGTACTTC
CDR3: CASSLAEPLREVQETQYF

size: .
V: TRBV2
D: TRBD2
J: TRBJ2-5
DNA: TGTGCCGGTAGCGGGGGGCTTCAAGAGACCCAGTACTTC
CDR3: CAGSGGLQETQYF

size: .
V: TRBV6-5
D: TRBD1
J: TRBJ1-6
DNA: TGTGCCAGCAGTTACCGGGACAGGGTCATTTCACCCCTCCACTTT
CDR3: CASSYRDRVISPLHF

size: .
V: TRBV7-3
D: TRBD2
J: TRBJ2-1
DNA: TGTGCCAGCAGCCCCGGGGGGGGGAATGAGCAGTTCTTC
CDR3: CASSPGGGNEQFF

size: once
V: TRBV5-4
D: .
J: TRBJ1-2
DNA: TGTGCCAGCAGAGATCAGGGTAACTATGGCTACACCTTC
CDR3: CASRDQGNYGYTF

size: .
V: TRBV5-1
D: TRBD2
J: TRBJ2-3
DNA: TGCGCCAGCAGCTTGGCACTAGCGGGAGTTCAAGATACGCAGTATTTT
CDR3: CASSLALAGVQDTQYF

size: .
V: TRBV19
D: .
J: TRBJ1-4
DNA: TGTGCCAGTAGTCCCCAGGGTTCGGGGGAAAAACTGTTTTTT
CDR3: CASSPQGSGEKLFF

size: .
V: TRBV9
D: .
J: TRBJ1-3
DNA: TGTGCCAGCAGCGTACATACGGGTAGCTCTGGAAACACCATATATTTT
CDR3: CASSVHTGSSGNTIYF

size: .
V: TRBV5-1
D: .
J: TRBJ1-2
DNA: TGCGCCAGCAGCTCGGATGGACAGCCTTCTAACTATGGCTACACCTTC
CDR3: CASSSDGQPSNYGYTF

size: .
V: TRBV7-9
D: TRBD2
J: TRBJ2-5
DNA: TGTGCCAGCGCCGGGCTAGCGGAGAAGACCCAGTACTTC
CDR3: CASAGLAEKTQYF

size: .
V: TRBV19
D: .
J: TRBJ1-1
DNA: TGTGCCAGTAGCCTTAGGGAGGGGTCCACTGAAGCTTTCTTT
CDR3: CASSLREGSTEAFF

size: .
V: TRBV25-1
D: .
J: TRBJ2-1
DNA: TGTGCCAGCCGGCGGGGCGGACCCTACAATGAGCAGTTCTTC
CDR3: CASRRGGPYNEQFF

size: .
V: TRBV20-1
D: .
J: TRBJ2-3
DNA: TGCAGTGCTAGTCTCCGGGGCACAGATACGCAGTATTTT
CDR3: CSASLRGTDTQYF

size: .
V: TRBV6-4
D: TRBD2
J: TRBJ2-1
DNA: TGTGCCAGCAGTGCCGGGACTAGCGGAGACAATGAGCAGTTCTTC
CDR3: CASSAGTSGDNEQFF

size: .
V: TRBV5-5
D: .
J: TRBJ2-1
DNA: TGTGCCAGCAGCCCCCAGGATCCGGCCAGCTCCTACAATGAGCAGTTCTTC
CDR3: CASSPQDPASSYNEQFF

size: .
V: TRBV12-3/TRBV12-4
D: .
J: TRBJ2-5
DNA: TGTGCCAGCAGTTTGGGGGGGCCAGAGACCCAGTACTTC
CDR3: CASSLGGPETQYF

size: few
V: TRBV4-1
D: TRBD2
J: TRBJ2-3
DNA: TGCGCCAGCAGCCAAACGACTAGCTTCCGCACAGATACGCAGTATTTT
CDR3: CASSQTTSFRTDTQYF